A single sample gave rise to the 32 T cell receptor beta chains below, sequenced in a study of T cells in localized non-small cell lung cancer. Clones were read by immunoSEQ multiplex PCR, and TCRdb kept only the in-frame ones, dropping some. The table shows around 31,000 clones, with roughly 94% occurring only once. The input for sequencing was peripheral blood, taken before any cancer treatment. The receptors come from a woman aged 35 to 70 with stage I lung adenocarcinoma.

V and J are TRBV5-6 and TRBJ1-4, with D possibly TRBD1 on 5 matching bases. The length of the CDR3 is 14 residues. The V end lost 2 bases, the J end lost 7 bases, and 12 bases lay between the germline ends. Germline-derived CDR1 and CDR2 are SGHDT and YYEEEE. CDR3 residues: CASSFRDGGEKLFF. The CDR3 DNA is TGTGCCAGCAGCTTTCGGGATGGGGGTGAAAAACTGTTTTTT.

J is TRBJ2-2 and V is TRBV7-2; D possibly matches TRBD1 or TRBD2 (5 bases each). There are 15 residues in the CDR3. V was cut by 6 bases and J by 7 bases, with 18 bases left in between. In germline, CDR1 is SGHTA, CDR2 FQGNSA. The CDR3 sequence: CASRHPQGVGGELFF. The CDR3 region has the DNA TGTGCCAGCAGGCACCCCCAGGGAGTCGGCGGGGAGCTGTTTTTT.

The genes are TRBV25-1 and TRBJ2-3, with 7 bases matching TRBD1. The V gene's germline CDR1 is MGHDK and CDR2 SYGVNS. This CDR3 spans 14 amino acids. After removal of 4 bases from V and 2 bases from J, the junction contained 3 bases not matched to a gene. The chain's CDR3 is CASSGGTVTDTQYF. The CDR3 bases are TGTGCCAGCAGTGGGGGGACAGTCACAGATACGCAGTATTTT.

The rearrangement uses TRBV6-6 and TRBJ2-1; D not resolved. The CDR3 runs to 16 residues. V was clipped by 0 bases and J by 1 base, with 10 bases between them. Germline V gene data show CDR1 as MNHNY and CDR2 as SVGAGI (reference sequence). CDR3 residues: CASSYSDTDSYNEQFF. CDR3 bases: TGTGCCAGCAGTTACTCGGATACCGATTCCTACAATGAGCAGTTCTTC.

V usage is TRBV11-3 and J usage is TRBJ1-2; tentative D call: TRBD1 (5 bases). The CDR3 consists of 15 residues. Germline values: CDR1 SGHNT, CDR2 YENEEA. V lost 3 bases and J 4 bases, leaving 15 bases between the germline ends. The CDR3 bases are TGTGCCAGCAGCTTTGGGGCGCTTGGTGGCTATGGCTACACCTTC. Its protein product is CASSFGALGGYGYTF.

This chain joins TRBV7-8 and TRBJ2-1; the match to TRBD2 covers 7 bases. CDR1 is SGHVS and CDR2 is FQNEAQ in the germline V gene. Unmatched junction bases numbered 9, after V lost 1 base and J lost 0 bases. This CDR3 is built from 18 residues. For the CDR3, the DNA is TGTGCCAGCAGCTTAGTCCGAACTAGCGAGAGCTCCTACAATGAGCAGTTCTTC. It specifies CASSLVRTSESSYNEQFF.

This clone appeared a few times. This chain's CDR3 is CASSRKGQGSNQPQHF. CDR3 coding DNA: TGTGCCAGCAGCCGTAAGGGACAGGGGAGCAATCAGCCCCAGCATTTT. The V and J genes are TRBV6-6 and TRBJ1-5; 10 bases are a match to TRBD1. The V and J ends lost 6 bases and 1 base, in that order; junction bases with no gene match: 6. This CDR3 comprises 16 residues. The germline gives CDR1 MNHNY, CDR2 SVGAGI (reference sequence).

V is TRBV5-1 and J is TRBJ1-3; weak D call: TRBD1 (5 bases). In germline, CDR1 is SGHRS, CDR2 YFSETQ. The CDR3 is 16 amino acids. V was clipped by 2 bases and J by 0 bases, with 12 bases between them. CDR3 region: CASSLEGPGSGNTIYF. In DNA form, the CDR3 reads TGCGCCAGCAGCTTAGAGGGGCCCGGCTCTGGAAACACCATATATTTT. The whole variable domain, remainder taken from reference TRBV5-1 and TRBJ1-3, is KAGVTQTPRYLIKTRGQQVTLSCSPISGHRSVSWYQQTPGQGLQFLFEYFSETQRNKGNFPGRFSGRQFSNSRSEMNVSTLELGDSALYLCASSLEGPGSGNTIYFGEGSWLTVV.

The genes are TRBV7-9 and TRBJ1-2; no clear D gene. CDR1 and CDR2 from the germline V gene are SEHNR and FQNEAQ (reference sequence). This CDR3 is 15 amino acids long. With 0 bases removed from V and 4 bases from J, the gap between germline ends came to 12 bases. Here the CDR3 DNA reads TGTGCCAGCAGCTTAGCGGGCCGGATGGGCTATGGCTACACCTTC. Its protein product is CASSLAGRMGYGYTF.

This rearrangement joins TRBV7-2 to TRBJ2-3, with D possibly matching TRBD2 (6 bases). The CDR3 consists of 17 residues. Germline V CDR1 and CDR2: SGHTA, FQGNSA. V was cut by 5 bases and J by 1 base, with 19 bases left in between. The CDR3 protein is CASSRRQLAVGTDTQYF. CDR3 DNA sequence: TGTGCCAGCAGCCGACGCCAACTAGCCGTAGGCACAGATACGCAGTATTTT.

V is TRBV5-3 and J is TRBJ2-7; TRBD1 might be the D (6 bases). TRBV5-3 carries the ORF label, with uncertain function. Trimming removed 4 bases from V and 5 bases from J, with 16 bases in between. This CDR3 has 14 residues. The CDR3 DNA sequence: TGTGCCAGAAGCAAACAGGGTCCTTGGAACGAGCAGTACTTC. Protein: CARSKQGPWNEQYF.

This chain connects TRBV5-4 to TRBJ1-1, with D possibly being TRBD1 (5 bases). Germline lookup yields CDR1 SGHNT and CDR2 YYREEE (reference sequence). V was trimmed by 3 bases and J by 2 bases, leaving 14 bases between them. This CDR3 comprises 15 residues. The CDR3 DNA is TGTGCCAGCAGCTCTTCTAGGAGGGGAAACACTGAAGCTTTCTTT. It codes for CASSSSRRGNTEAFF.

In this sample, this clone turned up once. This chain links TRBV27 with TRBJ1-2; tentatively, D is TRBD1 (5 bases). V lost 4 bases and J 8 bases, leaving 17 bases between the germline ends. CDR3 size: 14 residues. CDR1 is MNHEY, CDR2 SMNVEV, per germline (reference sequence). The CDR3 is CASSWRLGGYGYTF. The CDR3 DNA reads TGTGCCAGCAGTTGGAGACTCGGGGGTTACGGCTACACCTTC.

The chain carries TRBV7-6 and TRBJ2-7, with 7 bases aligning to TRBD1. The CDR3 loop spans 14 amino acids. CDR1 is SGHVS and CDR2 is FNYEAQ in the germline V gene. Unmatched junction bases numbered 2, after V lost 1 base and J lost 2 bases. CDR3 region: CASSLGQGTYEQYF. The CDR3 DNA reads TGTGCCAGCAGCTTAGGACAGGGTACCTACGAGCAGTACTTC.

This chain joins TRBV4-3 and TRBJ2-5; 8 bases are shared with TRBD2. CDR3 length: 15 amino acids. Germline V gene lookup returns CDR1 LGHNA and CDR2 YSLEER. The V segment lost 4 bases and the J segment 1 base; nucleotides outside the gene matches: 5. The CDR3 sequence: CASSLLSGGQETQYF. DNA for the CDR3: TGCGCCAGCAGCCTACTCAGCGGGGGCCAAGAGACCCAGTACTTC.

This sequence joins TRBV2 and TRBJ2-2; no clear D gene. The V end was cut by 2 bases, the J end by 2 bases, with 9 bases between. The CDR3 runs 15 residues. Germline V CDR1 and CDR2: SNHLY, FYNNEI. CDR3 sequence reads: CASSEMRRNTGELFF. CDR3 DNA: TGTGCCAGCAGTGAAATGAGGCGAAACACCGGGGAGCTGTTTTTT.

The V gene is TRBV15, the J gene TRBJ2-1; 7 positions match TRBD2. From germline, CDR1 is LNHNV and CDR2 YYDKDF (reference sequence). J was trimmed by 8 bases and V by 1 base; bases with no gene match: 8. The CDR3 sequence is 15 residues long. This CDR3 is CATSRGTSILDEQFF. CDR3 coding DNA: TGTGCCACCAGCAGAGGGACTAGTATCCTCGATGAGCAGTTCTTC.

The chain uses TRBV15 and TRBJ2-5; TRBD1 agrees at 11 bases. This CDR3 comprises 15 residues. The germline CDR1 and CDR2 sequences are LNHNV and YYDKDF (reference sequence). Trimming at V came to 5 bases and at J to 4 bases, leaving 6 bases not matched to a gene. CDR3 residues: CATSPRTGGSETQYF. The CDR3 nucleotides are TGTGCCACCAGCCCGAGGACAGGGGGCTCAGAGACCCAGTACTTC.

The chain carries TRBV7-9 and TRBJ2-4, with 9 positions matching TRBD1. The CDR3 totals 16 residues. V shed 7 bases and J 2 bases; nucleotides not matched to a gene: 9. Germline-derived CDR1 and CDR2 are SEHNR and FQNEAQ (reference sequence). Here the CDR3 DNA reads TGTGCCAGCATATTGTGGGGACAGGGCTCCAAAAACATTCAGTACTTC. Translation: CASILWGQGSKNIQYF. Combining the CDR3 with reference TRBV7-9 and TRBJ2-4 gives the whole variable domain DTGVSQNPRHKITKRGQNVTFRCDPISEHNRLYWYRQTLGQGPEFLTYFQNEAQLEKSRLLSDRFSAERPKGSFSTLEIQRTEQGDSAMYLCASILWGQGSKNIQYFGAGTRLSVL.

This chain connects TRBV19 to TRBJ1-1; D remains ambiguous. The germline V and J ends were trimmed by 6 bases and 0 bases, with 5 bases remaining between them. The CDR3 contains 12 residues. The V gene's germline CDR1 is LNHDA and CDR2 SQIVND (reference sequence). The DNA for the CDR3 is TGTGCCAGTAGCCATATGAACACTGAAGCTTTCTTT. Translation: CASSHMNTEAFF.

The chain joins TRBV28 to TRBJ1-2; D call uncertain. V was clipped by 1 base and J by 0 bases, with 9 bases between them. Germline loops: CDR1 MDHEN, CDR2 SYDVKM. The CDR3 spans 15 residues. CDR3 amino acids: CASSLFRSANYGYTF. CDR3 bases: TGTGCCAGCAGTTTATTCCGATCAGCTAACTATGGCTACACCTTC.

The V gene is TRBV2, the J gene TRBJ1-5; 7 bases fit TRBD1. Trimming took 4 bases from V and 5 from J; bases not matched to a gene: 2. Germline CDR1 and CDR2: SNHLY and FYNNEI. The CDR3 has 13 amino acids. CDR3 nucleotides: TGTGCCAGCAGTGGACAGGGCGATCAGCCCCAGCATTTT. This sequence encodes CASSGQGDQPQHF. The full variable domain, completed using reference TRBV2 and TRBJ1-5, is EPEVTQTPSHQVTQMGQEVILRCVPISNHLYFYWYRQILGQKVEFLVSFYNNEISEKSEIFDDQFSVERPDGSNFTLKIRSTKLEDSAMYFCASSGQGDQPQHFGDGTRLSIL.

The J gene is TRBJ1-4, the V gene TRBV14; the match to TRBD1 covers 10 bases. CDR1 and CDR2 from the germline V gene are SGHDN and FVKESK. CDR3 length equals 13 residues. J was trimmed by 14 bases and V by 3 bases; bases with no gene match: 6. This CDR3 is CASSQLMGQGLFF. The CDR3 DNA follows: TGTGCCAGCAGCCAGCTCATGGGACAGGGGCTGTTTTTT.

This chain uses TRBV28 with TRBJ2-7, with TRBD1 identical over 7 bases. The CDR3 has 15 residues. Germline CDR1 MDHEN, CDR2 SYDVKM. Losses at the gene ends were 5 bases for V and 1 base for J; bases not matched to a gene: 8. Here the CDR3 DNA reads TGTGCCAGCAGTCCTCAATGGACAGGATCCTACGAGCAGTACTTC. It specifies CASSPQWTGSYEQYF. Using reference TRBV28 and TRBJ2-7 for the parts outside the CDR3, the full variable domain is DVKVTQSSRYLVKRTGEKVFLECVQDMDHENMFWYRQDPGLGLRLIYFSYDVKMKEKGDIPEGYSVSREKKERFSLILESASTNQTSMYLCASSPQWTGSYEQYFGPGTRLTVT.

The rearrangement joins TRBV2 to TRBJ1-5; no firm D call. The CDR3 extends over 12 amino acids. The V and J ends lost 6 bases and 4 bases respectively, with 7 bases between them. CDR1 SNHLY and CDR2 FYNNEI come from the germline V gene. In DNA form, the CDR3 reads TGTGCCAGCAGCCCAAATAATCAGCCCCAGCATTTT. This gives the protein CASSPNNQPQHF.

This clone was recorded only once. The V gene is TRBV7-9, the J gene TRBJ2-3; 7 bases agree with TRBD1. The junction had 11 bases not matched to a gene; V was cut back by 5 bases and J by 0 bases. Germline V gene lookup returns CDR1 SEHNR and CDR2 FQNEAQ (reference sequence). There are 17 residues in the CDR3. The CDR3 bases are TGTGCCAGCAGCCTTAGGTCGGGGACAGTTAGCACAGATACGCAGTATTTT. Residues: CASSLRSGTVSTDTQYF.

The CDR3 region is CASTAGSGTGELFF. DNA for the CDR3: TGTGCCAGCACGGCAGGGAGCGGCACCGGGGAGCTGTTTTTT. This chain links TRBV2 with TRBJ2-2; possibly TRBD1 or TRBD2 for D (5 bases each). The CDR3 contains 14 residues. The germline V and J ends were trimmed by 7 bases and 4 bases, with 13 bases remaining between them. CDR1 is SNHLY and CDR2 is FYNNEI in the germline V gene. The whole variable domain, filled in from reference TRBV2 and TRBJ2-2, reads EPEVTQTPSHQVTQMGQEVILRCVPISNHLYFYWYRQILGQKVEFLVSFYNNEISEKSEIFDDQFSVERPDGSNFTLKIRSTKLEDSAMYFCASTAGSGTGELFFGEGSRLTVL.

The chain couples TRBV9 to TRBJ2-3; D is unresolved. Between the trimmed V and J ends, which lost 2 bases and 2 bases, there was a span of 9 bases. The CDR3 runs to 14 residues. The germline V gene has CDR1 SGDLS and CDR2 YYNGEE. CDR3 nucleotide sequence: TGTGCCAGCAGCGTTCGAATGGTCACAGATACGCAGTATTTT. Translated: CASSVRMVTDTQYF.

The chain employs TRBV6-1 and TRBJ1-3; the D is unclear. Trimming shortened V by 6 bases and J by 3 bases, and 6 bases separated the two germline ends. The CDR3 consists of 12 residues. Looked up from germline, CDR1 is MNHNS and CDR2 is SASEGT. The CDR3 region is CASRDFGNTIYF. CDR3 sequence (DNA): TGTGCCAGCAGGGACTTTGGAAACACCATATATTTT.

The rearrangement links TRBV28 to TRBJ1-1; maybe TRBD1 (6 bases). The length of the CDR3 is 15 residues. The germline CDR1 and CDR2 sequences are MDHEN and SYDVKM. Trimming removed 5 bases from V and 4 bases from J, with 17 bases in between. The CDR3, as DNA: TGTGCCAGCAGTCCGGGAACAGGGTTGGCCACTGAAGCTTTCTTT. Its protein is CASSPGTGLATEAFF.

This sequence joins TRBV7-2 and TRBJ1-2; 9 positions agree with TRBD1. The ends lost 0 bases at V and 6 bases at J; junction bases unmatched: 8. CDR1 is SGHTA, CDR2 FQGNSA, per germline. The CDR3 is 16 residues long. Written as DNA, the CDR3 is TGTGCCAGCAGCTTAGCAGGGACCGGGACAGGGAATGGCTACACCTTC. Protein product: CASSLAGTGTGNGYTF.

Here the CDR3 reads CASSVDSGRFGETQYF. The CDR3 nucleotides are TGTGCCAGCAGCGTAGATAGCGGGAGGTTCGGAGAGACCCAGTACTTC. The J gene is TRBJ2-5, the V gene TRBV9; 10 nucleotides align to TRBD2. The CDR3 extends over 16 amino acids. Germline values: CDR1 SGDLS, CDR2 YYNGEE. With V trimmed by 0 bases and J by 4 bases, 6 bases remained unmatched.